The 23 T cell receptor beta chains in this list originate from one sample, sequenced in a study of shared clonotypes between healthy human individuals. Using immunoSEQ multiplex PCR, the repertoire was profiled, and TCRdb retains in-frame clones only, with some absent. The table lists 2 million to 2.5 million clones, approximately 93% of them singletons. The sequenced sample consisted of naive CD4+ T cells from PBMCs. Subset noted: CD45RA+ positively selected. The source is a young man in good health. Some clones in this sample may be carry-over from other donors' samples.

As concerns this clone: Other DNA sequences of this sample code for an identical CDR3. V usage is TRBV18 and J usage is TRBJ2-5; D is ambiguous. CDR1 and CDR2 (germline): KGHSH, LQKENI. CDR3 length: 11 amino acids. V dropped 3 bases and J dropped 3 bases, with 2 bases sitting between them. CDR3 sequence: CASSPKETQYF. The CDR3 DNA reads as TGTGCCAGCTCACCGAAAGAGACCCAGTACTTC.

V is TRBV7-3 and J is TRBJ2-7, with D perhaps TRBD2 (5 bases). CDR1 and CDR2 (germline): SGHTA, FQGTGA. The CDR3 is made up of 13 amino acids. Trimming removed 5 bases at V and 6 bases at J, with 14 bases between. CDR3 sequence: CASSLYTDSEQYF. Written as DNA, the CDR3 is TGTGCCAGCAGCCTTTACACGGACTCCGAGCAGTACTTC.

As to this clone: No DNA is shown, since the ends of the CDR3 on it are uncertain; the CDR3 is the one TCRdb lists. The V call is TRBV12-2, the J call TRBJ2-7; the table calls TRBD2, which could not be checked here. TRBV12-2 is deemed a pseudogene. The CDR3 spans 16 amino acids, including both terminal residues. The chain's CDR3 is CASRYCCLAGDYEQYF.

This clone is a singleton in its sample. The CDR3 DNA is TGTGCCAGTAGTAACCCCGGGACAGTAAACACTGAAGCTTTCTTT. It translates to CASSNPGTVNTEAFF. The V gene is TRBV19, the J gene TRBJ1-1, with 7 bases that match TRBD1. V gave up 4 bases and J gave up 2 bases; unmatched junction bases: 7. Germline V gene data show CDR1 as LNHDA and CDR2 as SQIVND (reference sequence). The CDR3 totals 15 residues.

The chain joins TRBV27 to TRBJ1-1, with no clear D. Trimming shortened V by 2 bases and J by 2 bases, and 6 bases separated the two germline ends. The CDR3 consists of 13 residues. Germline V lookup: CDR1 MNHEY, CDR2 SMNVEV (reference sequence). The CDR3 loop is CASSLHGNTEAFF. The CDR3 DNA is TGTGCCAGCAGTTTACATGGAAACACTGAAGCTTTCTTT.

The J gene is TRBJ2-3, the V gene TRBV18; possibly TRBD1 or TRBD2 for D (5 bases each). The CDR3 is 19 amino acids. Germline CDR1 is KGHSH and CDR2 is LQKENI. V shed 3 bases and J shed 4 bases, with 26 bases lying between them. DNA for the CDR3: TGTGCCAGCTCACCTCAAATCAGGGACCATTCAGAAAGGCCAGATACGCAGTATTTT. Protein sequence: CASSPQIRDHSERPDTQYF.

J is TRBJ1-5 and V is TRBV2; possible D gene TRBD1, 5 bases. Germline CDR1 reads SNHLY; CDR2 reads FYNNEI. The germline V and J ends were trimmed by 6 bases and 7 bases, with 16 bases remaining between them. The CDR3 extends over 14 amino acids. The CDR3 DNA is TGTGCCAGCAGCCCTGATAGTGAGGGGCAGCCCCAGCATTTT. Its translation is CASSPDSEGQPQHF. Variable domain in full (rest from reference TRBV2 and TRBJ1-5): EPEVTQTPSHQVTQMGQEVILRCVPISNHLYFYWYRQILGQKVEFLVSFYNNEISEKSEIFDDQFSVERPDGSNFTLKIRSTKLEDSAMYFCASSPDSEGQPQHFGDGTRLSIL.

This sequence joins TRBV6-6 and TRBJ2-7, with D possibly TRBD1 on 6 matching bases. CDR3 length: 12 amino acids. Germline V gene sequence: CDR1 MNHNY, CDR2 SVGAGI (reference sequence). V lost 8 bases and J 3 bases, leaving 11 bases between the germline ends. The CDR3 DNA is TGTGCCAGCCAACAGGGAAACTACGAGCAGTACTTC. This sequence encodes CASQQGNYEQYF.

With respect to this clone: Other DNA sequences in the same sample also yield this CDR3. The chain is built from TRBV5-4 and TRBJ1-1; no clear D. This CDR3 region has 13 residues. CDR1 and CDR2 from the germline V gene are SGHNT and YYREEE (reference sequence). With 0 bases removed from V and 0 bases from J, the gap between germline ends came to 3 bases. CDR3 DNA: TGTGCCAGCAGCTTGGAGATGAACACTGAAGCTTTCTTT. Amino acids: CASSLEMNTEAFF.

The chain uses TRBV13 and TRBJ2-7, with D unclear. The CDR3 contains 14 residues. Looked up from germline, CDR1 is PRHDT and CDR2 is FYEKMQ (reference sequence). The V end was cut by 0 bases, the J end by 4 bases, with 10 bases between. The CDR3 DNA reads TGTGCCAGCAGCTTAGGAGTGTTAGGGTACGAGCAGTACTTC. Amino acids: CASSLGVLGYEQYF.

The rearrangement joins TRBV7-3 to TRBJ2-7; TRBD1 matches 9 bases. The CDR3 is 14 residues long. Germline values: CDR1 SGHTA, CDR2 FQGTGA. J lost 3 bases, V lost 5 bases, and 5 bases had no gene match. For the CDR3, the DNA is TGTGCCAGCAGCCGGACAGGGGCGAACTACGAGCAGTACTTC. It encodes CASSRTGANYEQYF. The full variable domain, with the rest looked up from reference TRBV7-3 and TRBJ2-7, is GAGVSQTPSNKVTEKGKYVELRCDPISGHTALYWYRQSLGQGPEFLIYFQGTGAADDSGLPNDRFFAVRPEGSVSTLKIQRTERGDSAVYLCASSRTGANYEQYFGPGTRLTVT.

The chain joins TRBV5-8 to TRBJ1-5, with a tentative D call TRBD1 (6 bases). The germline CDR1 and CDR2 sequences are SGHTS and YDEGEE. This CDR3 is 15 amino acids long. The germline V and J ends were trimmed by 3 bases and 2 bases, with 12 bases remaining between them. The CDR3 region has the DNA TGTGCCAGCAGCTGGGGAGCAGGGGGCAATCAGCCCCAGCATTTT. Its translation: CASSWGAGGNQPQHF. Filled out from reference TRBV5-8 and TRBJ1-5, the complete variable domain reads EAGVTQSPTHLIKTRGQQATLRCSPISGHTSVYWYQQALGLGLQFLLWYDEGEERNRGNFPPRFSGRQFPNYSSELNVNALELEDSALYLCASSWGAGGNQPQHFGDGTRLSIL.

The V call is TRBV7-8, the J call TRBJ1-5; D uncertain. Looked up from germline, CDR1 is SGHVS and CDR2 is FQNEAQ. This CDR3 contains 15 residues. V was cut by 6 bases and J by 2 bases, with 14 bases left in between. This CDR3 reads CASSGDRGRNQPQHF. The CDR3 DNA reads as TGTGCCAGCAGTGGGGATCGGGGTCGCAATCAGCCCCAGCATTTT.

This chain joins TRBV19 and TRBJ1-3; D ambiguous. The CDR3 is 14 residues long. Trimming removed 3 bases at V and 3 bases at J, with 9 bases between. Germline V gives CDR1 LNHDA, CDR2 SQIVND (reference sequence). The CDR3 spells CASSIGAGGNTIYF. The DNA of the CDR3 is TGTGCCAGTAGTATCGGAGCAGGTGGAAACACCATATATTTT. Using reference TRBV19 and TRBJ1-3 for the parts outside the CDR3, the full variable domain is DGGITQSPKYLFRKEGQNVTLSCEQNLNHDAMYWYRQDPGQGLRLIYYSQIVNDFQKGDIAEGYSVSREKKESFPLTVTSAQKNPTAFYLCASSIGAGGNTIYFGEGSWLTVV.

The CDR3 bases are TGTGCCAGCAGTTTTACTAGCGGGAGGTCTCATGAGCAGTTCTTC. It translates to CASSFTSGRSHEQFF. J is TRBJ2-1 and V is TRBV5-4, with 12 bases matching TRBD2. Looked up from germline, CDR1 is SGHNT and CDR2 is YYREEE (reference sequence). Trimming at V came to 5 bases and at J to 8 bases, leaving 8 bases not matched to a gene. CDR3 length equals 15 residues.

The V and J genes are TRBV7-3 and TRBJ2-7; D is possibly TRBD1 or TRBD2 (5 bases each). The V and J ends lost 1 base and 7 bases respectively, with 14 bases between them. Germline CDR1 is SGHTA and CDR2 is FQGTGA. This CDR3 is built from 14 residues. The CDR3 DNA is TGTGCCAGCAGCTTAAACCGGGGCGACGGGGAGCAGTACTTC. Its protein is CASSLNRGDGEQYF. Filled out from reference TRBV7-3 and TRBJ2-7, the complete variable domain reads GAGVSQTPSNKVTEKGKYVELRCDPISGHTALYWYRQSLGQGPEFLIYFQGTGAADDSGLPNDRFFAVRPEGSVSTLKIQRTERGDSAVYLCASSLNRGDGEQYFGPGTRLTVT.

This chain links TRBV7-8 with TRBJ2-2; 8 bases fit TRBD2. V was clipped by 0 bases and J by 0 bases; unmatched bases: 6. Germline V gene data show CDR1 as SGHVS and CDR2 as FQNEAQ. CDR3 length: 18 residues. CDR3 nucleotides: TGTGCCAGCAGCTTAGCGGGGCTAGCGGGCCCGAACACCGGGGAGCTGTTTTTT. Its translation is CASSLAGLAGPNTGELFF.

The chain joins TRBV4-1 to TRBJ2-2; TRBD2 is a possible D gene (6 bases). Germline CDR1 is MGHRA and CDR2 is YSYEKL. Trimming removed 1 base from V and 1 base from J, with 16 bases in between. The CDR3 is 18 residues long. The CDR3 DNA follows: TGCGCCAGCAGCCAAGGTCTAGCGCGTGGGCAGAACACCGGGGAGCTGTTTTTT. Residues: CASSQGLARGQNTGELFF.

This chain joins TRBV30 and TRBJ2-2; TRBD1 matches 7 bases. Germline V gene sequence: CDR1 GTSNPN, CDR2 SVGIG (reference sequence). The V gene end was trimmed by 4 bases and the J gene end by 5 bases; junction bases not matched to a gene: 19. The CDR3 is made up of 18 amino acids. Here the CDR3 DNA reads TGTGCCTGGAATTGGGACAGAGTTACAAGATCATGGACCGGGGAGCTGTTTTTT. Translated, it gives CAWNWDRVTRSWTGELFF.

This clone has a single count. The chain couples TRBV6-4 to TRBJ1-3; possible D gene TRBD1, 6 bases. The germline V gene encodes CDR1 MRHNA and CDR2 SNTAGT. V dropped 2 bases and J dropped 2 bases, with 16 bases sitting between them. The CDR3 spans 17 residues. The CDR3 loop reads CASSDNIGGQPGNTIYF. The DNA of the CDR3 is TGTGCCAGCAGTGACAATATTGGGGGGCAGCCTGGAAACACCATATATTTT.

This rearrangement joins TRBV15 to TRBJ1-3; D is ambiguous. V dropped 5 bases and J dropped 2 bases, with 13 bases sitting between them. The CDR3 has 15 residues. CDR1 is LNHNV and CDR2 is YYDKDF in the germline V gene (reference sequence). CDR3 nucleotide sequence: TGTGCCACCAGCTCCCAAAGAGGGCCTGGAAACACCATATATTTT. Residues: CATSSQRGPGNTIYF.

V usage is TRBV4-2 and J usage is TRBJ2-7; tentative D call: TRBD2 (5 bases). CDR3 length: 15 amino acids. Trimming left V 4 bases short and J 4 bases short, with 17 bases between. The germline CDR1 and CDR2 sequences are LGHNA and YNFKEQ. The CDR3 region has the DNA TGTGCCAGCAGCCCTACCGAGGGTCAGATTTACGAGCAGTACTTC. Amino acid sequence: CASSPTEGQIYEQYF.

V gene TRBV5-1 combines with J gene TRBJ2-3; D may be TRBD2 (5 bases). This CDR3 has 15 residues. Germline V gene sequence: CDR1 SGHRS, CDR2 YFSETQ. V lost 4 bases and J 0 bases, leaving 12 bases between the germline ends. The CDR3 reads CASSEASLSTDTQYF. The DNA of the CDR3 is TGCGCCAGCAGCGAGGCTAGCCTCAGCACAGATACGCAGTATTTT.